This T cell receptor beta chain was profiled in a study of T cell responses to AZD1222 COVID-19 vaccine. Study-wide results and limits: Of spike-specific TCRs, nearly half reportedly target regions left unmutated in variants. Elevations in Spike-specific TCR breadth and depth followed administration of two AZD1222 doses. Most donors were white British, females outnumbered males, and clonal diversity was possibly underestimated. Just a handful of people given AZD1222 tested seropositive at baseline.

Only in-frame clones appear in the TCRdb table, and some are missing; sequencing was by immunoSEQ multiplex PCR. The sample carries roughly 200,000 clones, roughly 93% recorded once. The V and J ends lost 1 base and 7 bases, in that order; junction bases with no gene match: 5. Germline V gene sequence: CDR1 LNHNV, CDR2 YYDKDF (reference sequence). This CDR3 region has 15 residues. Concerning this clone: Its antigen remains unidentified.

The TCR was taken from an adult who received the MenACWY meningococcal vaccine as a control. This sample comprised peripheral blood, obtained 28 days after the second dose of the MenACWY control vaccine. V is TRBV15 and J is TRBJ1-2, with TRBD1 identical over 11 bases. CDR3 sequence: CATSRGGQGAGGYTF. CDR3 DNA sequence: TGTGCCACCAGCAGAGGAGGACAGGGGGCGGGTGGCTACACCTTC.